The rows below give T cell receptor beta chains drawn from one sample of a study of control samples from healthy donors and cancer patients. Libraries were prepared by immunoSEQ multiplex PCR; TCRdb keeps only in-frame clonotypes and omits some of them. This sample has about 160,000 clones, with around 96% found just once. Sequenced sample: blood. Receptor source: a woman between 40 and 50 years old in good health. Both conserved end residues are part of each CDR3. D genes are given only for firm matches. Part of the rows lack a size; the others show once, few, many or a class for expanded clones.

NA	TRBV10-3	TRBJ1-3	TRBD1	CAINPTGESGNTIYF	TGTGCCATCAATCCTACAGGGGAGTCTGGAAACACCATATATTTT
NA	TRBV5-1	TRBJ2-6	TRBD2	CASSFGLAVASSGANVLTF	TGCGCCAGCAGCTTCGGACTAGCGGTTGCCAGCTCTGGGGCCAACGTCCTGACTTTC
NA	TRBV3-1/TRBV3-2	TRBJ2-5	NA	CASSQDPGRRETQYF	TGTGCCAGCAGCCAAGATCCAGGGCGGCGAGAGACCCAGTACTTC
NA	TRBV4-2	TRBJ1-2	NA	CASSQDEGAYGYTF	TGTGCCAGCAGCCAAGACGAGGGAGCCTATGGCTACACCTTC
NA	TRBV4-3	TRBJ2-2	NA	CASSQVTRNTGELFF	TGCGCCAGCAGCCAAGTAACTCGGAACACCGGGGAGCTGTTTTTT
NA	TRBV19	TRBJ1-4	NA	CASGVATNEKLFF	TGTGCCAGTGGGGTTGCAACTAATGAAAAACTGTTTTTT
NA	TRBV30	TRBJ2-1	TRBD1	CAWRIIQGINEQFF	TGTGCCTGGAGGATTATACAGGGGATCAATGAGCAGTTCTTC
once	TRBV6-1	TRBJ2-7	TRBD1	CASSEPPGGYEQYF	TGTGCCAGCAGTGAACCGCCAGGGGGCTACGAGCAGTACTTC
NA	TRBV7-2	TRBJ1-5	NA	CASSLLQAGNQPQHF	TGTGCCAGCAGCTTATTACAGGCGGGCAATCAGCCCCAGCATTTT
NA	TRBV2	TRBJ2-3	TRBD2	CASRSGGVTDTQYF	TGTGCCAGTCGTAGCGGGGGGGTTACAGATACGCAGTATTTT
NA	TRBV18	TRBJ1-5	NA	CASSPANQPQHF	TGTGCCAGCTCACCCGCTAATCAGCCCCAGCATTTT
NA	TRBV6-5	TRBJ1-1	NA	CASSSPGGTNTEAFF	TGTGCCAGCAGTTCCCCGGGAGGGACGAACACTGAAGCTTTCTTT
NA	TRBV2	TRBJ1-4	TRBD1	CASRTGRTNEKLFF	TGTGCCAGCAGGACAGGGCGCACTAATGAAAAACTGTTTTTT
NA	TRBV5-1	TRBJ2-3	TRBD2	CASSPGREAGLWDTQYF	TGCGCCAGCAGCCCTGGGAGGGAAGCGGGGTTATGGGATACGCAGTATTTT
NA	TRBV27	TRBJ1-2	NA	CASSLTGPEGYTF	TGTGCCAGCAGTCTCACGGGACCCGAGGGCTACACCTTC
few	TRBV7-2	TRBJ1-5	NA	CASSLELSNQPQHF	TGTGCCAGCAGCTTAGAACTTAGCAATCAGCCCCAGCATTTT
NA	TRBV12-3/TRBV12-4	TRBJ1-1	NA	CASTWKLNTEAFF	TGTGCCAGCACCTGGAAACTGAACACTGAAGCTTTCTTT
once	TRBV6-1	TRBJ1-1	NA	CASSEEGGRTEAFF	TGTGCCAGCAGTGAAGAGGGGGGGCGAACTGAAGCTTTCTTT
once	TRBV5-1	TRBJ2-3	NA	CASSLGQVTDTQYF	TGCGCCAGCAGCTTGGGCCAGGTCACAGATACGCAGTATTTT
NA	TRBV10-3	TRBJ1-1	NA	CAISESGGRGTEAFF	TGTGCCATCAGTGAGTCAGGAGGGAGGGGCACTGAAGCTTTCTTT
NA	TRBV6-5	TRBJ2-7	NA	CASAGTSYEQYF	TGTGCCAGCGCCGGGACAAGCTACGAGCAGTACTTC
NA	TRBV7-3	TRBJ2-7	TRBD2	CASSLPGTSGGTEQYF	TGTGCCAGCAGCTTACCCGGGACTAGCGGGGGTACCGAGCAGTACTTC